The source of this T cell receptor beta chain is a study of beta chain features in type 1 diabetes. Every bit of the isolated RNA underwent reverse transcription, so sequencing read expressed TCRB transcripts. Assay: immunoSEQ multiplex PCR; the TCRdb copy retains only in-frame clones and omits some. The table shows 330,000 or so clones, with approximately 15% occurring only once. This clone was picked up a small number of times. Sequenced material: central memory CD4+ T cells from blood. The source is a man aged 25 to 40 in good health.

The DNA for the CDR3 is TGTGCCAGCAGCTTAGAAACGATGGGTGGCTACACCTTC. This translates into CASSLETMGGYTF. The chain couples TRBV11-2 to TRBJ1-2; D gene unclear. CDR3 length: 13 amino acids. Trimming removed 0 bases at V and 7 bases at J, with 9 bases between. CDR1 is SGHAT, CDR2 FQNNGV, per germline.